Sequencing of this T cell receptor (beta chain) was carried out in a study of T cells in Graves' hyperthyroidism and ophthalmopathy. Study context: It was at initial diagnosis, before any treatment, that peripheral blood was collected.

Per the germline V gene, CDR1 is KGHSH and CDR2 is LQKENI. V was clipped by 10 bases and J by 0 bases; unmatched bases: 11. The CDR3 runs to 15 residues. Amplification of TCR beta CDR3 regions was performed using RNA transcripts as template. TCR CDR3 regions were first amplified by RT-PCR with HTBI primers. TCRdb called the multiplex PCR reads again in MiXCR, with one record for every CDR3 protein. The data contain 250,000 to 300,000 distinct CDR3 sequences, about 14% of them seen just once; the ten biggest clones take up approximately 12%. Fresh 10 ml peripheral blood yielded PBMCs. The chain joins TRBV18 to TRBJ2-7; the match to TRBD2 covers 8 bases. This TCR was sampled from a middle-aged woman with Graves' hyperthyroidism that later progressed to Graves' ophthalmopathy. Material: blood. CDR3 region: CATRRSGSASYEQYF. CDR3 bases: TGTGCCACGAGAAGGAGCGGGAGCGCCTCCTACGAGCAGTACTTC.